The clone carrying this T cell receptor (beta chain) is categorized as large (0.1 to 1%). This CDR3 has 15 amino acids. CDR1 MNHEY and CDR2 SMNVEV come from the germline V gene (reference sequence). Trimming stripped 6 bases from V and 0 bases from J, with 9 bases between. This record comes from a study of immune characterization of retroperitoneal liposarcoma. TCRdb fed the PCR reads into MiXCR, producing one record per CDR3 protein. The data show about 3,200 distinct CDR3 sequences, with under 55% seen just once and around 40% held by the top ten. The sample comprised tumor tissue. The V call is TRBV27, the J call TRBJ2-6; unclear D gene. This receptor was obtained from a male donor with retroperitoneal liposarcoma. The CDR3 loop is CASRGIGSGANVLTF. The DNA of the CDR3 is TGTGCCAGCAGGGGAATTGGCTCTGGGGCCAACGTCCTGACTTTC.